This TCR beta chain was obtained from a study of human CD8 memory T cell subsets. Germline CDR1 reads MNHEY; CDR2 reads SMNVEV (reference sequence). This CDR3 spans 15 amino acids. Total CD8+ T cells were enriched by a separation that was negative and magnetic. Libraries for TCR beta were constructed using UMI-labeled 5' RACE. TCRdb reprocessed the 5' RACE reads; each CDR3 protein has one entry and no DNA is given. The sample holds 5,000 to 6,000 distinct CDR3 sequences. The sequencing sample was made of CD8+ T cells from PBMCs. The chain carries TRBV27 and TRBJ2-7; TCRdb selects TRBD1, and the lack of DNA leaves this call unchecked. This clonotype was sampled from a human donor in good health. The CDR3 loop reads CASSPTGTGAWEQYF.